The 13 T cell receptor beta chains given below trace back to one sample, sequenced in a study of blood T cell repertoires in COVID-19. Produced via immunoSEQ multiplex PCR; TCRdb's table is partial and in-frame only. The sample records roughly 400,000 clones, around 87% being singletons. The sequencing sample was made of PBMCs or T cells enriched from blood (not recorded which). The receptors originated from a man aged 25-45 years who had recovered from COVID-19.

The gene calls are TRBV7-2 and TRBJ2-5; D gene ambiguous. The CDR3 spans 12 residues. Deletions cut 5 bases from V and 5 bases from J, with 9 bases between. Germline V gene sequence: CDR1 SGHTA, CDR2 FQGNSA. CDR3 loop: CASSILRETQYF. DNA of the CDR3: TGTGCCAGCAGCATCCTCAGGGAGACCCAGTACTTC.

The chain carries TRBV5-8 and TRBJ2-7; D remains unclear. CDR3 length equals 14 residues. Trimming shortened V by 4 bases and J by 9 bases, and 20 bases separated the two germline ends. CDR1 SGHTS and CDR2 YDEGEE come from the germline V gene. CDR3 amino acids: CASSPPSFYERQYF. DNA for the CDR3: TGTGCCAGCAGCCCGCCCAGTTTCTACGAGCGGCAGTACTTC.

The chain uses TRBV12-2 and TRBJ2-7; TRBD2, the D gene given by the table, was not confirmed from the DNA. TRBV12-2 constitutes a pseudogene. The CDR3 is 19 amino acids. Written as DNA, the CDR3 is TGTGCAAGTCGCTTAGCGCGGGAACTAGCGGGAGGGCCGAGGAACGAGCAGTACTTC. It codes for CASRLARELAGGPRNEQYF.

This rearrangement joins TRBV12-3 or TRBV12-4 to TRBJ1-5; possible D gene TRBD1, 5 bases. The V and J ends lost 8 bases and 1 base respectively, with 9 bases between them. The CDR3 loop spans 13 amino acids. DNA of the CDR3: TGTGCCAGCGCCTGGGGCAGCAATCAGCCCCAGCATTTT. The encoded protein is CASAWGSNQPQHF.

This clone was seen only once. The chain links TRBV9 to TRBJ2-1; 7 nucleotides match TRBD2. V lost 3 bases, J lost 7 bases, and 13 bases stayed unmatched. Germline V gives CDR1 SGDLS, CDR2 YYNGEE. CDR3 length: 16 amino acids. This chain's CDR3 is CASSGSGTPRLNEQFF. CDR3 in DNA: TGTGCCAGCAGCGGGAGCGGGACCCCCCGTTTGAATGAGCAGTTCTTC.

The genes are TRBV9 and TRBJ2-2, with D possibly matching TRBD1 (6 bases). Trimming left V 4 bases short and J 0 bases short, with 13 bases between. The CDR3 loop spans 16 amino acids. From germline, CDR1 is SGDLS and CDR2 YYNGEE. The CDR3 nucleotides are TGTGCCAGCAGCCCCAGGGGTGATCCGAACACCGGGGAGCTGTTTTTT. Translated: CASSPRGDPNTGELFF.

In its sample, this clone was seen a few times. Within the sample, other DNA sequences also encode this same CDR3. The chain has TRBV6-5 and TRBJ1-5; 7 bases fit TRBD1. CDR3 length: 13 amino acids. J was trimmed by 4 bases and V by 5 bases; bases with no gene match: 2. CDR1 is MNHEY and CDR2 is SVGAGI in the germline V gene. The CDR3 sequence is CASSPGGNQPQHF. The CDR3 DNA sequence: TGTGCCAGCAGTCCAGGGGGAAATCAGCCCCAGCATTTT.

V gene TRBV27 combines with J gene TRBJ1-2; D is possibly TRBD1 (5 bases). The germline V gene has CDR1 MNHEY and CDR2 SMNVEV (reference sequence). The germline V and J ends were trimmed by 5 bases and 4 bases, with 14 bases remaining between them. This CDR3 comprises 14 residues. Here the CDR3 DNA reads TGTGCCAGCAGTCCCATGGGCGGGGCCTATGGCTACACCTTC. This gives the protein CASSPMGGAYGYTF.

This chain connects TRBV19 to TRBJ1-2, with D tentatively TRBD1 (6 bases). From germline, CDR1 is LNHDA and CDR2 SQIVND (reference sequence). V dropped 11 bases and J dropped 3 bases, with 16 bases sitting between them. The length of the CDR3 is 13 residues. CDR3 region: CAVMSRGDYGYTF. The CDR3 DNA follows: TGTGCCGTTATGAGCAGGGGAGACTATGGCTACACCTTC.

This clone occurred a few times. The chain joins TRBV4-2 to TRBJ1-4, with D perhaps TRBD1 (6 bases). CDR3 size: 16 residues. CDR1 and CDR2 from the germline V gene are LGHNA and YNFKEQ. The V and J ends lost 5 bases and 5 bases respectively, with 18 bases between them. CDR3 bases: TGTGCCAGCAGCGCTTCGGGGGGCGCGCAGAATGAAAAACTGTTTTTT. Encoded protein: CASSASGGAQNEKLFF.

The CDR3 loop reads CATSRGLTSGTNEQFF. DNA of the CDR3: TGTGCCACCAGCAGAGGGCTGACTAGCGGGACGAATGAGCAGTTCTTC. This chain joins TRBV15 and TRBJ2-1, with 11 bases matching TRBD2. The CDR3 runs to 16 residues. With 1 base clipped from V and 7 bases from J, the junction kept 6 bases outside the gene matches. The germline gives CDR1 LNHNV, CDR2 YYDKDF (reference sequence).

The chain joins TRBV7-7 to TRBJ2-5; D may be TRBD1 (5 bases). Germline V gene sequence: CDR1 SSHAT, CDR2 FNYEAQ (reference sequence). This CDR3 is built from 16 residues. V lost 0 bases to trimming and J lost 4 bases, with 15 bases between them. CDR3 sequence reads: CASSLAPLGLPETQYF. DNA of the CDR3: TGTGCCAGCAGCTTAGCCCCCCTGGGGCTTCCAGAGACCCAGTACTTC.

This clone was recorded once. The V gene is TRBV21-1, the J gene TRBJ1-1. TRBV21-1 is reported as a pseudogene. CDR3 length equals 13 residues. CDR3 bases: TGTGCCAGCAGCAAAGAGAGGGACACTGAAGCTTTCTTT. Translating it yields CASSKERDTEAFF.